This entry lists 17 T cell receptor beta chains sequenced from one sample in a study of T cells in Graves' hyperthyroidism and ophthalmopathy. From RNA transcripts, TCR beta CDR3 regions were amplified. A set of HTBI primers served as the primers for a first-round RT-PCR of the TCR CDR3. From the multiplex PCR reads, TCRdb called clonotypes with MiXCR, one entry per CDR3 protein. The top ten clones hold about 20% of a sample with about 350,000 distinct CDR3 sequences, roughly 15% of them seen once. Specimen: blood. These TCRs come from a woman aged 55-70 years with Graves' ophthalmopathy.

The V call is TRBV12-5, the J call TRBJ1-2, with D unresolved. The CDR3 has 13 amino acids. CDR1 is LGHNT and CDR2 is FRNRAP in the germline V gene. V lost 3 bases and J 4 bases, leaving 9 bases between the germline ends. CDR3 DNA sequence: TGTGCTAGTGGTTTCTCAGTGTTCTATGGCTACACCTTC. As protein: CASGFSVFYGYTF.

This clonotype has ten or more counts. V and J are TRBV2 and TRBJ1-5; 9 positions agree with TRBD1. The V gene end was trimmed by 6 bases and the J gene end by 6 bases; junction bases not matched to a gene: 3. Germline CDR1 reads SNHLY; CDR2 reads FYNNEI. The CDR3 covers 13 residues. The CDR3 sequence: CASRQGARQPQHF. In nucleotides, the CDR3 is TGTGCCAGCAGACAGGGGGCACGTCAGCCCCAGCATTTT.

This clonotype appeared many times. The V and J genes are TRBV12-3 or TRBV12-4 and TRBJ1-4; TRBD1 aligns across 7 bases. This CDR3 contains 15 residues. The V segment lost 5 bases and the J segment 0 bases; nucleotides outside the gene matches: 3. CDR3: CASSQQGTTNEKLFF. Here the CDR3 DNA reads TGTGCCAGCAGTCAACAGGGGACAACTAATGAAAAACTGTTTTTT.

This clonotype was seen a handful of times. The chain uses TRBV27 and TRBJ2-7; TRBD1 is a possible D gene (6 bases). The V gene's germline CDR1 is MNHEY and CDR2 SMNVEV (reference sequence). V dropped 5 bases and J dropped 4 bases, with 15 bases sitting between them. This CDR3 contains 14 residues. The CDR3 DNA follows: TGTGCCAGCAGTCTGCAGGGGCTGGCGTACGAGCAGTACTTC. Its protein product is CASSLQGLAYEQYF.

This clonotype has a count of ten or more. This chain uses TRBV20-1 with TRBJ1-5; unclear D gene. V was shortened by 6 bases and J by 7 bases, with 19 bases between the two germline ends. In germline, CDR1 is DFQATT, CDR2 SNEGSKA (reference sequence). The CDR3 has 14 amino acids. This chain's CDR3 is CSATQVAPGQPQHF. DNA of the CDR3: TGCAGTGCGACCCAGGTGGCGCCGGGACAGCCCCAGCATTTT.

This clonotype was seen ten or more times. J is TRBJ2-7 and V is TRBV2; 7 bases map to TRBD2. Per the germline V gene, CDR1 is SNHLY and CDR2 is FYNNEI. Germline trimming cut 6 bases from V and 6 bases from J; bases unmatched to any gene: 11. The CDR3 totals 14 residues. The CDR3 DNA reads TGTGCCAGCAGCCCCGCTCGCGGGAGTTCCGAGCAGTACTTC. It codes for CASSPARGSSEQYF.

The chain joins TRBV7-9 to TRBJ2-2; unclear D gene. The germline V and J ends were trimmed by 11 bases and 5 bases, with 15 bases remaining between them. CDR1 and CDR2 (germline): SEHNR, FQNEAQ (reference sequence). The CDR3 is 13 amino acids. The CDR3 sequence is CAAPGAATGELFF. In DNA form, the CDR3 reads TGTGCCGCCCCAGGCGCAGCTACCGGGGAGCTGTTTTTT.

On this clonotype: A junction boundary mismatches the germline segment, possibly from a read error. The CDR3: CTSSGLGWSDTQYF. The CDR3 region has the DNA TGTACCAGCAGTGGGCTAGGATGGTCAGATACGCAGTATTTT. This sequence joins TRBV2 and TRBJ2-3, with D uncertain. Germline lookup yields CDR1 SNHLY and CDR2 FYNNEI. This CDR3 has 14 residues. The full variable domain, in which reference TRBV2 and TRBJ2-3 provide the parts outside the CDR3, is EPEVTQTPSHQVTQMGQEVILRCVPISNHLYFYWYRQILGQKVEFLVSFYNNEISEKSEIFDDQFSVERPDGSNFTLKIRSTKLEDSAMYFCTSSGLGWSDTQYFGPGTRLTVL.

This clonotype was recorded many times. This chain links TRBV7-3 with TRBJ2-5; D ambiguous. CDR1 is SGHTA, CDR2 FQGTGA, per germline. The CDR3 loop spans 15 amino acids. Trimming took 4 bases from V and 2 from J, leaving 14 bases between them. In nucleotides, the CDR3 is TGTGCCAGCAGCTATACCCCCGGGCGGCAAGAGACCCAGTACTTC. Translation: CASSYTPGRQETQYF.

Ten or more counts support this clonotype. The J gene is TRBJ1-5, the V gene TRBV6-1; possible D gene TRBD1, 5 bases. The length of the CDR3 is 16 residues. Germline V gene sequence: CDR1 MNHNS, CDR2 SASEGT. Between the trimmed V and J ends, which lost 2 bases and 3 bases, there was a span of 14 bases. The CDR3 is CASSERVGAHNQPQHF. CDR3 DNA sequence: TGTGCCAGCAGTGAAAGGGTAGGGGCCCACAATCAGCCCCAGCATTTT.

The chain recombines TRBV4-2 with TRBJ1-4; a possible D gene is TRBD1 (6 bases). The CDR3 sequence is 16 residues long. The V gene's germline CDR1 is LGHNA and CDR2 YNFKEQ. The V and J ends lost 5 bases and 4 bases respectively, with 17 bases between them. CDR3 sequence: CASSYGPTRGNEKLFF. The CDR3 region has the DNA TGTGCCAGCAGCTACGGGCCGACCAGGGGTAATGAAAAACTGTTTTTT.

This clonotype was seen at least ten times. The chain has TRBV5-1 and TRBJ2-7; D possibly matches TRBD1 or TRBD2 (5 bases each). Germline lookup yields CDR1 SGHRS and CDR2 YFSETQ. This CDR3 has 14 residues. V was clipped by 2 bases and J by 5 bases, with 14 bases between them. In DNA form, the CDR3 reads TGCGCCAGCAGCTTACAGGTACCCGGGGACGAGCAGTACTTC. This gives the protein CASSLQVPGDEQYF.

The sample holds a few counts of this clonotype. This chain links TRBV5-1 with TRBJ2-1; 9 nucleotides agree with TRBD1. The trim removed 3 bases at V and 9 bases at J, leaving 10 bases unmatched. The CDR3 runs to 15 residues. CDR1 is SGHRS, CDR2 YFSETQ, per germline. CDR3 residues: CASSSRTGELTEQFF. Here the CDR3 DNA reads TGCGCCAGCAGCTCCCGGACAGGGGAGTTAACTGAGCAGTTCTTC.

This clonotype was counted many times. The rearrangement uses TRBV7-2 and TRBJ2-7; 12 bases match TRBD1. This CDR3 comprises 18 residues. Germline CDR1 and CDR2: SGHTA and FQGNSA. V gave up 1 base and J gave up 5 bases; unmatched junction bases: 12. The CDR3 nucleotides are TGTGCCAGCAGCTTAGACGCGTCGGGGACAGGGGGCGAAGACGAGCAGTACTTC. It yields the protein CASSLDASGTGGEDEQYF.

This clonotype was detected many times. The J gene is TRBJ2-1, the V gene TRBV5-1; D is possibly TRBD1 (5 bases). This CDR3 spans 14 amino acids. CDR1 is SGHRS and CDR2 is YFSETQ in the germline V gene. V was trimmed by 4 bases and J by 3 bases, leaving 11 bases between them. CDR3 DNA: TGCGCCAGCAGCCCGGACAAGAACTACAATGAGCAGTTCTTC. This encodes CASSPDKNYNEQFF.

A few counts support this clonotype. The chain uses TRBV4-1 and TRBJ1-5; no reliable D call. Trimming took off 1 base at V and 5 bases at J, with 9 bases between the two ends. CDR1 is MGHRA, CDR2 YSYEKL, per germline. The CDR3 is 14 residues long. CDR3 DNA: TGCGCCAGCAGCCAAGCGGGTGTGGATCAGCCCCAGCATTTT. Protein product: CASSQAGVDQPQHF.

This clonotype was observed many times. The chain links TRBV11-2 to TRBJ1-6; D ambiguous. Germline V CDR1 and CDR2: SGHAT, FQNNGV. The V and J ends lost 1 base and 1 base respectively, with 5 bases between them. CDR3 size: 15 residues. The CDR3 coding sequence is TGTGCCAGCAGCTTAGGTCCTTCCTATAATTCACCCCTCCACTTT. Amino acid sequence: CASSLGPSYNSPLHF.